This T cell receptor beta chain was sequenced during a study of blood T cell repertoires in COVID-19. Study as a whole: Nucleic acid was either cDNA or gDNA, and it came from T cells, B-cell-depleted T cells, or PBMCs.

Authors' methods: Amplification with reference gene primers provided the estimates of nucleated cell counts. The data were produced by immunoSEQ multiplex PCR, yet TCRdb's version contains in-frame clones alone and is incomplete. V and J calls and clone size are copied from that table; D and trimming were computed from the DNA. The table records 150,000 to 160,000 clones, around 85% of them present only once. V lost 2 bases and J lost 0, with 8 bases in between. Per germline, CDR1 MNHEY and CDR2 SVGEGT. This CDR3 is built from 15 residues. The receptor was derived from a woman in her seventies with acute or convalescent COVID-19. J is TRBJ1-5 and V is TRBV6-2 or TRBV6-3, with a weak D call TRBD1 (5 bases). Material: peripheral blood. CDR3 in amino acids: CASSYGGDSNQPQHF. The CDR3 DNA is TGTGCCAGCAGTTACGGGGGGGATAGCAATCAGCCCCAGCATTTT.